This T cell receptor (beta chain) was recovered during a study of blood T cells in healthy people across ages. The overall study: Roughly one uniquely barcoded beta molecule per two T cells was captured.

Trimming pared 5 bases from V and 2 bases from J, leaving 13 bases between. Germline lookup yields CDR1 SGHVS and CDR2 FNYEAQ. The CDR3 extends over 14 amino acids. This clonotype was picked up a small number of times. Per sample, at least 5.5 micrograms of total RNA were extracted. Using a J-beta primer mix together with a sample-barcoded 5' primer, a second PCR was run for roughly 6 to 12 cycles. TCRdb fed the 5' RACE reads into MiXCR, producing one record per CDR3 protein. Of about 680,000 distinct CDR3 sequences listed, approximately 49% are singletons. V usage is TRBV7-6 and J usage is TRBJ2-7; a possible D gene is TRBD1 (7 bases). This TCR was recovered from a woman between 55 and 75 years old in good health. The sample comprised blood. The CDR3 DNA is TGTGCCAGCAGCCGCGGGACAGCACCCTACGAGCAGTACTTC. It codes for CASSRGTAPYEQYF.